Each of the 9 T cell receptor beta chains below was sequenced from the same sample in a study of shared clonotypes between healthy human individuals (TCRdb year 2020). CD8 naive samples consisted of CD45RO-negative cells that were positively selected for CCR7, yielding a CD45RA+CCR7+ population without TemRA cells. Library generation was performed with the immunoSEQ multiplex PCR assay. TCRdb mirrors the immuneACCESS table, restricted to in-frame sequences. Some clones are absent from its copies; in checked studies, under half trace to an unresolved V gene, and the reason for the others is unknown. This sample lists hundreds of thousands of clones; 95% to 97% were detected once. The ten largest clones capture about 0.12% of the sample. Sample: naive CD8+ T cells sorted from blood. The cell subset or site label of this sample denotes: CD45RA+CCR7+. These TCRs come from a woman younger than 45 in good health.

This clone was seen once. This chain's CDR3 is CASSLGTSPYYEQYF. The CDR3 coding sequence is TGTGCCAGCAGCTTGGGGACTAGCCCTTACTACGAGCAGTACTTC. The gene calls are TRBV5-6 and TRBJ2-7; 8 positions match TRBD2. Germline lookup yields CDR1 SGHDT and CDR2 YYEEEE. Trimming at V came to 0 bases and at J to 3 bases, leaving 5 bases not matched to a gene. The CDR3 is made up of 15 amino acids.

The rearrangement uses TRBV7-9 and TRBJ2-6, with D possibly matching TRBD2 (5 bases). V shed 6 bases and J shed 12 bases, with 15 bases lying between them. Germline V gives CDR1 SEHNR, CDR2 FQNEAQ (reference sequence). The CDR3 has 13 residues. The DNA of the CDR3 is TGTGCCAGCAGAGGACGGACTGGGAGCGTCCTGACTTTC. The encoded protein is CASRGRTGSVLTF.

V is TRBV7-2 and J is TRBJ2-4, with a weak D call TRBD1 (6 bases). The CDR3 runs to 19 residues. Trimming removed 5 bases from V and 2 bases from J, with 25 bases in between. Germline V gene data show CDR1 as SGHTA and CDR2 as FQGNSA. The CDR3 DNA follows: TGTGCCAGCAGCAATCGACAGGCCTCGAAACTTGGGTCCAAAAACATTCAGTACTTC. Its protein product is CASSNRQASKLGSKNIQYF.

This clone showed up just a few times. The rearrangement links TRBV5-4 to TRBJ1-1; D uncertain. V was cut by 9 bases and J by 0 bases, with 6 bases left in between. Germline V CDR1 and CDR2: SGHNT, YYREEE (reference sequence). The CDR3 consists of 11 residues. The CDR3 reads CATALNTEAFF. The CDR3 coding sequence is TGTGCCACCGCTTTGAACACTGAAGCTTTCTTT.

The chain has TRBV13 and TRBJ2-1; 12 nucleotides line up with TRBD2. From germline, CDR1 is PRHDT and CDR2 FYEKMQ (reference sequence). Trimming took 5 bases from V and 8 from J; bases not matched to a gene: 13. The CDR3 runs 17 residues. This CDR3 is CASSLRLAGGGTDEQFF. CDR3 DNA: TGTGCCAGCAGCCTACGCCTAGCGGGAGGGGGGACAGATGAGCAGTTCTTC.

To note about this clone: The sample contains more than one DNA sequence encoding this CDR3. This rearrangement joins TRBV4-1 to TRBJ2-7; 10 bases agree with TRBD1. The CDR3 sequence is 15 residues long. V lost 3 bases, J lost 2 bases, and 4 bases stayed unmatched. Per germline, CDR1 MGHRA and CDR2 YSYEKL. Here the CDR3 reads CASSHPGQGAYEQYF. The CDR3 DNA reads as TGCGCCAGCAGCCACCCCGGACAGGGGGCCTACGAGCAGTACTTC.

The chain couples TRBV28 to TRBJ2-1; 10 bases agree with TRBD2. Germline CDR1 and CDR2: MDHEN and SYDVKM. The trim removed 5 bases at V and 3 bases at J, leaving 10 bases unmatched. The CDR3 length is 17 residues. The CDR3 reads CASSAPTSGIVYNEQFF. The DNA for the CDR3 is TGTGCCAGCAGTGCCCCAACTAGCGGGATCGTCTACAATGAGCAGTTCTTC.

As to this clone: Other DNA sequences of this sample code for an identical CDR3. This rearrangement joins TRBV27 to TRBJ2-1; D unresolved. V was pared by 8 bases and J by 4 bases, with 3 bases between. Germline V gives CDR1 MNHEY, CDR2 SMNVEV (reference sequence). This CDR3 spans 10 amino acids. The CDR3 DNA sequence: TGTGCCAGCGGATACAATGAGCAGTTCTTC. This encodes CASGYNEQFF.

V and J are TRBV29-1 and TRBJ2-1, with D perhaps given as TRBD1 or TRBD2 (6 bases each). Deletions cut 7 bases from V and 7 bases from J, with 20 bases between. Germline V gene data show CDR1 as SQVTM and CDR2 as ANQGSEA. The CDR3 runs 14 residues. CDR3 in DNA: TGCAGCGGTGAGGGACAATGGGGGAGGAATGAGCAGTTCTTC. This encodes CSGEGQWGRNEQFF.